This entry describes one T cell receptor (beta chain). A few counts support this clone. Its antigen is still unknown. The record has no base qualities; no much larger clone is one base away. The data stem from a study of blood T cell repertoires in COVID-19 (dated by TCRdb to the early 2020s). A note on the overall study: Samples covering the acute and convalescent phases of COVID-19 were provided by collaborators in the United States, Italy and Spain. A freely available public database, intended as a resource for researchers studying the immune response to SARS-CoV-2, is where the repertoires were released. Deeply sampled blood TCRbeta repertoires from subjects exposed to, actively infected with, or recovered from COVID-19 were included in the dataset. The samples were drawn from the first 160 participants of the ongoing ImmuneRACE study and from 950 to 1,500 subjects provided by 6 global collaborators. Where available, HLA class I and class II types were taken from metadata supplied by the sample provider and were not determined by assay-based typing. The prospective study material was composed of cDNA or gDNA derived from T cells, B-cell-depleted T cells, or PBMCs. A de-identified subject ID, COVID-19 status, age in years and sex were almost always included in the sample metadata. What the work shows at the level of the full study, not this receptor alone: The amount of clinical and demographic metadata varied by source and participant and was provided uncurated.

The immunoSEQ Assay, a bias-controlled multiplex PCR, was used to amplify TCRbeta CDR3 regions from genomic DNA. On the study's bioinformatics: Within the assay, amplification of reference gene primers was used to estimate how many nucleated cells each sample contained. To quantify the absolute abundance of each unique TCRbeta CDR3 rearrangement, sequence reads were collapsed and filtered. Productive Simpson clonality was computed per sample as the square root of Simpson's diversity index over productive rearrangements. The source is immuneACCESS, and TCRdb retained only in-frame sequences with V and J called. Part of the clones is not carried over; for the studies checked, unresolved V genes explain less than half of this, and the remainder is unexplained. V and J calls and clone size come straight from that table; D and trimming were deduced from the DNA. Here the sample has approximately 300,000 clones; 85% to 90% occur a single time. The ten largest make up roughly 0.8% of the sample.

Whole blood was collected in K2EDTA tubes by collaborating institutions according to the institutions' own protocols. For TCRbeta analysis, collaborators shipped samples as frozen whole blood, isolated PBMCs, or DNA extracted from either of those sample types. What was sequenced was peripheral blood. The TCR was taken from a young man with acute or convalescent COVID-19.

The CDR3 region reads CASRMAFGSTNQPQHF. The nucleotides are TGTGCCAGCAGAATGGCCTTCGGGTCTACGAATCAGCCCCAGCATTTT. The chain employs TRBV28 and TRBJ1-5, with the D gene call left open. Trimming removed 6 bases from V and 4 bases from J, leaving 19 bases between the germline ends. CDR1 and CDR2 are read off the germline V gene as MDHEN and SYDVKM. Including cysteine and phenylalanine, the CDR3 has 16 amino acids. Of the read, only the CDR3 DNA is kept; its 48 bases are in frame from base 1.